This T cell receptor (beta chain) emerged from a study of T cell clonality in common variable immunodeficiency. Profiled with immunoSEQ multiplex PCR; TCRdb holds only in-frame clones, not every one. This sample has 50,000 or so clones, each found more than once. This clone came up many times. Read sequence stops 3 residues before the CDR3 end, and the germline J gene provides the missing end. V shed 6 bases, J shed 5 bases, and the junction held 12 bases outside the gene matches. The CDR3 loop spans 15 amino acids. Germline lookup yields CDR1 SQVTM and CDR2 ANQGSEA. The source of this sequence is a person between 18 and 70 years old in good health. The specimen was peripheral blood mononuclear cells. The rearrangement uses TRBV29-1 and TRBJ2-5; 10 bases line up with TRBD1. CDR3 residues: CSVRTGGQGRETQYF. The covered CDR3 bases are TGCAGCGTCCGAACGGGGGGACAGGGGAGGGAGACC.